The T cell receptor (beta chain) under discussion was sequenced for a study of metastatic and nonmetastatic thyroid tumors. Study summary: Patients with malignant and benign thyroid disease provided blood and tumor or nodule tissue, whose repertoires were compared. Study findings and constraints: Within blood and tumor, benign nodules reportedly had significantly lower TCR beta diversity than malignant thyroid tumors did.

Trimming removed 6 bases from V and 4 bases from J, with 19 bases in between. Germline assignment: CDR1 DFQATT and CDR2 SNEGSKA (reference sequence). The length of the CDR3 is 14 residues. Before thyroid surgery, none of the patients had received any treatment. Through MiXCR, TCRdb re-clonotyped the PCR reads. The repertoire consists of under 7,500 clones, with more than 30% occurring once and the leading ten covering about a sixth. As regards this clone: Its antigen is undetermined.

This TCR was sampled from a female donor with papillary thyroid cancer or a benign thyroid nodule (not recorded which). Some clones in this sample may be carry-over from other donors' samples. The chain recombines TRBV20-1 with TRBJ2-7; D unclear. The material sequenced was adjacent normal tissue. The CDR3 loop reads CSARRSSVGYEQYF. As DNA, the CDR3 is TGCAGTGCCCGTAGGTCCAGCGTGGGGTACGAGCAGTACTTC.